A selection of T cell receptor beta chains follows, all from one sample in a study of blood T cells in healthy people across ages. Using its own MiXCR run on the 5' RACE reads, TCRdb lists one record per CDR3 protein. The sample shows around 1,600,000 distinct CDR3 sequences, less than 45% of them seen only once. Sequencing used blood. All receptors derive from a woman between 18 and 30 years old in good health. The CDR3 runs from the conserved cysteine through the conserved F or W. The order of the fields is D gene, J gene, V gene, clone size, CDR3 DNA, CDR3 protein. A D gene is named only where the DNA matches it firmly. Size tells how often a clone was seen (once, few, many) or the class of an expanded clone, and some rows leave it out.

D gene: .; J gene: TRBJ1-3; V gene: TRBV27; clone size: .; CDR3 DNA: TGTGCCAGCAGAGCCGGGGCCGGTGGAAACACCATATATTTT; CDR3 protein: CASRAGAGGNTIYF
D gene: .; J gene: TRBJ1-1; V gene: TRBV12-3/TRBV12-4; clone size: .; CDR3 DNA: TGTGCCAGCAGCTCGCTAAGGGATGAAGCTTTCTTT; CDR3 protein: CASSSLRDEAFF
D gene: TRBD2; J gene: TRBJ2-3; V gene: TRBV29-1; clone size: many; CDR3 DNA: TGCAGCGTTGAGTTCCTAGCGGGAGGAACAGATACGCAGTATTTT; CDR3 protein: CSVEFLAGGTDTQYF
D gene: .; J gene: TRBJ2-5; V gene: TRBV5-1; clone size: .; CDR3 DNA: TGCGCCAGCAGCCCCGGCGCCCTGGTCCAAGAGACCCAGTACTTC; CDR3 protein: CASSPGALVQETQYF
D gene: .; J gene: TRBJ2-1; V gene: TRBV7-2; clone size: few; CDR3 DNA: TGTGCCAGCAGCTTAATGAATACTGGTCAGTTCTTC; CDR3 protein: CASSLMNTGQFF
D gene: .; J gene: TRBJ2-7; V gene: TRBV10-2; clone size: many; CDR3 DNA: TGCGCCAGCAGTGAGGGCCGGACACTAGCCTACGAGCAGTACTTC; CDR3 protein: CASSEGRTLAYEQYF
D gene: .; J gene: TRBJ2-7; V gene: TRBV7-2; clone size: .; CDR3 DNA: TGTGCCAGCAGCACCGGGACAACGGGATACGAGCAGTACTTC; CDR3 protein: CASSTGTTGYEQYF
D gene: TRBD1; J gene: TRBJ2-1; V gene: TRBV12-3/TRBV12-4; clone size: .; CDR3 DNA: TGTGCCAGCACCAGACAGGGAATACCAGAGCAGTTCTTC; CDR3 protein: CASTRQGIPEQFF
D gene: TRBD1; J gene: TRBJ1-4; V gene: TRBV27; clone size: .; CDR3 DNA: TGTGCCAGCAGACAATATCGAAACAGGGGTGAAAAACTGTTTTTT; CDR3 protein: CASRQYRNRGEKLFF
D gene: .; J gene: TRBJ2-7; V gene: TRBV25-1; clone size: .; CDR3 DNA: TGTGCCAGCAGTGTGACAGGGGAGGGCGAGCAGTACTTC; CDR3 protein: CASSVTGEGEQYF
D gene: TRBD2; J gene: TRBJ2-7; V gene: TRBV20-1; clone size: .; CDR3 DNA: TGCAGTGCTCCCGGGACTAGCGTATACGAGCAGTACTTC; CDR3 protein: CSAPGTSVYEQYF
D gene: TRBD1; J gene: TRBJ2-3; V gene: TRBV6-5; clone size: few; CDR3 DNA: TGTGCCAGCAGCCGGAGACAGGGGGGCTTAGATACGCAGTATTTT; CDR3 protein: CASSRRQGGLDTQYF